This T cell receptor beta chain was captured in a study of blood T cell repertoires in COVID-19. The CDR3 has 11 amino acids. V was clipped by 3 bases and J by 16 bases, with 13 bases between them. The germline V gene encodes CDR1 ENHRY and CDR2 SYGVKD. Libraries were prepared by immunoSEQ multiplex PCR; TCRdb keeps only in-frame clonotypes and omits some of them. The sample holds approximately 19,000 clones, 80% to 90% seen once. This rearrangement joins TRBV10-3 to TRBJ2-4; D is possibly TRBD2 (6 bases). The receptor was isolated from a human donor with active COVID-19. The donor label of this sample is uncertain. Sequenced: peripheral blood. CDR3: CAISDTGELYF. The CDR3 coding sequence is TGTGCCATCAGTGACACGGGGGAATTATACTTC.